The rows below give T cell receptor beta chains drawn from one sample of a study of blood T cell repertoires in COVID-19. TCRdb's copy holds only in-frame clones and misses some; the assay was immunoSEQ multiplex PCR. The table records 150,000 or so clones, approximately 86% of them present only once. The sample comprised peripheral blood. Receptor source: a man in his sixties with acute or convalescent COVID-19. Each CDR3 is given with its conserved first and last residue. Fields, in order: V gene, clone size, J gene, D gene, CDR3 protein, CDR3 DNA. The D gene is left open where the match is weak. Clone sizes are given selectively: once, few, many, or a class where the clone is expanded.

TRBV28,NA,TRBJ1-4,NA,CASSSLNFPQRVGEKLFF,TGTGCCAGCAGTTCCCTAAACTTCCCACAGAGGGTGGGTGAAAAACTGTTTTTT
TRBV25-1,NA,TRBJ2-4,TRBD2,CASSESSTAPGGIQYF,TGTGCCAGCAGTGAATCAAGTACAGCCCCGGGGGGAATTCAGTACTTC
TRBV7-3,NA,TRBJ1-2,TRBD1,CASSPTGGDYGYTF,TGTGCCAGCAGCCCAACAGGGGGCGACTATGGCTACACCTTC
TRBV10-1,NA,TRBJ1-4,TRBD1,CASSVSTGADEKLFF,TGCGCCAGCAGTGTATCGACAGGGGCGGATGAAAAACTGTTTTTT
TRBV7-3,NA,TRBJ2-1,TRBD1,CASSQTRDRGLGEQFF,TGTGCCAGCAGCCAGACCCGGGACAGGGGTCTCGGAGAGCAGTTCTTC
TRBV2,NA,TRBJ1-6,NA,CATYAGGNSPLHF,TGTGCCACCTACGCGGGGGGAAATTCACCCCTCCACTTT
TRBV19,NA,TRBJ1-2,TRBD1,CASSSRDRIYGYTF,TGTGCCAGTAGTAGCCGGGACAGGATCTATGGCTACACCTTC
TRBV3-1/TRBV3-2,NA,TRBJ1-1,NA,CASSQVLAGTPDTEAFF,TGTGCCAGCAGCCAAGTGCTAGCCGGGACACCCGACACTGAAGCTTTCTTT
TRBV18,NA,TRBJ2-7,TRBD1,CASSLSTGGSSYEQYF,TGTGCCAGCTCACTATCAACAGGGGGGAGCTCCTACGAGCAGTACTTC
TRBV27,NA,TRBJ2-1,TRBD2,CASSLLGLAGNEQFF,TGTGCCAGCAGTTTACTAGGACTAGCGGGAAATGAGCAGTTCTTC
TRBV23-1,once,TRBJ2-5,NA,CASSLGRKTQYF,TGCGCCAGCAGCCTGGGGCGGAAGACCCAGTACTTC
TRBV6-8,NA,TRBJ1-2,TRBD1,CASSRTGGYGYTF,TGTGCCAGCAGCCGAACAGGGGGGTATGGCTACACCTTC
TRBV5-1,NA,TRBJ2-5,NA,CATNSGTPRGETQYF,TGCGCCACCAACTCCGGGACCCCCCGGGGGGAGACCCAGTACTTC
TRBV4-1,medium-sized,TRBJ2-1,NA,CASSPPNDSGQFF,TGCGCCAGCAGCCCACCGAATGATAGCGGGCAGTTCTTC
TRBV7-9,NA,TRBJ1-2,NA,CASSPPAGVNGYTF,TGTGCCAGCAGCCCTCCGGCAGGGGTGAATGGCTACACCTTC
TRBV11-3,NA,TRBJ2-1,TRBD2,CASSRGLADNEQFF,TGTGCCAGCAGCCGGGGACTAGCGGACAATGAGCAGTTCTTC
TRBV6-1,NA,TRBJ2-1,TRBD1,CASSEGTGGYNEQFF,TGTGCCAGCAGTGAAGGGACAGGGGGCTACAATGAGCAGTTCTTC
TRBV6-4,NA,TRBJ2-1,NA,CATLGDSSYNEQFF,TGTGCCACCCTAGGTGACAGCTCCTACAATGAGCAGTTCTTC
TRBV2,NA,TRBJ2-7,NA,CASSLSGVTREQYF,TGTGCCAGCAGTCTCTCCGGGGTCACGCGGGAGCAGTACTTC
TRBV4-2,NA,TRBJ2-7,NA,CASSQPAGLDFYEQYF,TGTGCCAGCAGCCAACCGGCGGGGCTAGATTTCTACGAGCAGTACTTC
TRBV6-6,NA,TRBJ1-6,NA,CASSYETGPWPLHF,TGTGCCAGCAGTTACGAGACAGGCCCATGGCCCCTCCACTTT
TRBV2,NA,TRBJ2-4,NA,CASSQGQVENIQYF,TGTGCCAGCAGCCAGGGGCAGGTTGAAAACATTCAGTACTTC
TRBV25-1,NA,TRBJ1-1,NA,CASRVGVSTEAFF,TGTGCCAGCAGGGTAGGGGTTAGCACTGAAGCTTTCTTT
TRBV4-2,few,TRBJ2-3,TRBD2,CASSRGRGGTDTQYF,TGTGCCAGCAGCCGTGGACGGGGGGGCACAGATACGCAGTATTTT
TRBV19,NA,TRBJ2-1,TRBD1,CASSIRQGAWNEQFF,TGTGCCAGTAGTATACGACAGGGGGCCTGGAATGAGCAGTTCTTC
TRBV7-9,NA,TRBJ2-4,TRBD2,CASSLAGVGNIQYF,TGTGCCAGCAGCTTGGCGGGAGTGGGAAACATTCAGTACTTC
TRBV20-1,NA,TRBJ2-7,NA,CSASARGLPTYEQYF,TGCAGTGCTAGTGCCCGGGGACTGCCGACCTACGAGCAGTACTTC
TRBV27,NA,TRBJ1-2,NA,CASSFFSGLRRGYTF,TGTGCCAGCAGTTTTTTCTCGGGGTTAAGGAGAGGCTACACCTTC
TRBV5-4,NA,TRBJ1-1,NA,CASSLGRGGYTEAFF,TGTGCCAGCAGCTTGGGCCGGGGAGGATACACTGAAGCTTTCTTT
TRBV5-1,NA,TRBJ1-2,TRBD1,CASSLLDRGHGYTF,TGCGCCAGCAGCCTCCTGGACAGGGGTCATGGCTACACCTTC
TRBV19,NA,TRBJ2-3,NA,CASSGQNTDTQYF,TGTGCCAGTAGCGGACAGAACACAGATACGCAGTATTTT
TRBV7-9,NA,TRBJ1-3,NA,CASTMGGGNTIYF,TGTGCCAGCACCATGGGGGGTGGAAACACCATATATTTT
TRBV14,NA,TRBJ1-1,NA,CASSPRYGVRGAFF,TGTGCCAGCAGCCCCCGTTACGGGGTCCGGGGTGCTTTCTTT
TRBV7-3,NA,TRBJ1-1,TRBD1,CASSLDRANTEAFF,TGTGCCAGCAGCTTAGACAGGGCGAACACTGAAGCTTTCTTT
TRBV28,NA,TRBJ1-2,TRBD1,CASSLYRDREGYTF,TGTGCCAGCAGTTTATACCGGGACAGGGAAGGCTACACCTTC
TRBV5-4,once,TRBJ2-7,TRBD2,CASSSGLAGAYEQYF,TGTGCCAGCAGCTCGGGACTAGCGGGAGCCTACGAGCAGTACTTC
TRBV7-9,NA,TRBJ1-3,NA,CATSALRDTIYF,TGTGCCACGAGTGCCCTGCGAGACACCATATATTTT
TRBV29-1,NA,TRBJ2-1,TRBD2,CSVDLWAGGNEQFF,TGCAGCGTTGATCTTTGGGCGGGAGGCAATGAGCAGTTCTTC
TRBV4-2,NA,TRBJ2-7,TRBD2,CASSQDLLAGVGEQYF,TGTGCCAGCAGCCAAGACTTACTAGCGGGAGTGGGGGAGCAGTACTTC